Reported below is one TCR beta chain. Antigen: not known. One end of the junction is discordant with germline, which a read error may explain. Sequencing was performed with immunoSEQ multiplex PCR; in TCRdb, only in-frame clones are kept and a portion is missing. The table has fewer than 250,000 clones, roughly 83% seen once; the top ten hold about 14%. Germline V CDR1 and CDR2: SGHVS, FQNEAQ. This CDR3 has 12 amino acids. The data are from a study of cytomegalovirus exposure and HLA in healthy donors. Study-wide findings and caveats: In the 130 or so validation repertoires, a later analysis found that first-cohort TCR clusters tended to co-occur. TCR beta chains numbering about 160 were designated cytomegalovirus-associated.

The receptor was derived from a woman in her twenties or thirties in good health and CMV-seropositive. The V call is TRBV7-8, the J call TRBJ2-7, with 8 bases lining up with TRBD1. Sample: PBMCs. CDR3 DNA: TGTGCCAGCACCTTATGGACAGGGGAGCAGTACTTC. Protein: CASTLWTGEQYF. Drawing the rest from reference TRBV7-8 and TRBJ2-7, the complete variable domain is GAGVSQSPRYKVAKRGQDVALRCDPISGHVSLFWYQQALGQGPEFLTYFQNEAQLDKSGLPSDRFFAERPEGSVSTLKIQRTQQEDSAVYLCASTLWTGEQYFGPGTRLTVT.